This T cell receptor (beta chain) stems from a study of radiotherapy plus CTLA-4 blockade in lung cancer. The study, taken as a whole, reports: Blood TCR clones of tumor origin expanded after radiotherapy plus ipilimumab. How blood T cell clones changed early, along with interferon-beta, reportedly forecast response best.

Profiled with immunoSEQ multiplex PCR; TCRdb holds only in-frame clones, not every one. Here the sample spans some 96,000 clones, around 88% being singletons. This clone appeared a single time. Its antigen is as yet unknown. Germline loops: CDR1 SGHAT, CDR2 FQNNGV. V was pared by 0 bases and J by 0 bases, with 9 bases between. There are 15 residues in the CDR3. The receptor's source is a human donor with non-small cell lung cancer that progressed on radiotherapy plus ipilimumab. This chain uses TRBV11-2 with TRBJ2-7; D uncertain. The specimen comprised peripheral blood, sampled from a patient treated with radiotherapy plus ipilimumab. The CDR3 loop reads CASSLDPTPSYEQYF. The CDR3 DNA follows: TGTGCCAGCAGCTTAGATCCGACACCCTCCTACGAGCAGTACTTC.